The 22 T cell receptor beta chains below were found in one sample sequenced in a study of blood T cell repertoires in COVID-19 (dated by TCRdb to 2018 to 2021). Library method: the immunoSEQ multiplex PCR assay. TCRdb stores this immuneACCESS table with in-frame sequences only. Part of the clones is absent; in the studies checked, under half of the shortfall reflects unresolved V genes, and no reason is known for the rest. This sample gives approximately 250,000 clones in total; approximately 89% of them show up just once. The ten largest account for about 8.6% of the sample. Sequencing was carried out using peripheral blood. The receptors shown here come from a man aged 40-49 years with active or convalescent COVID-19.

Written as DNA, the CDR3 is TGCGCCAGCAGCAAAGGGGCTAGCGGGAGGGCCGCAGAGACCCAGTACTTC. Its translation: CASSKGASGRAAETQYF. The V and J genes are TRBV4-1 and TRBJ2-5; 12 bases line up with TRBD2. V was pared by 5 bases and J by 4 bases, with 11 bases of the junction left unmatched. The CDR3 is 17 amino acids. From germline, CDR1 is MGHRA and CDR2 YSYEKL.

V usage is TRBV7-2 and J usage is TRBJ1-4, with D unresolved. Per germline, CDR1 SGHTA and CDR2 FQGNSA. CDR3 length: 14 amino acids. The V gene lost 2 bases and the J gene lost 4 bases, with 8 bases spanning the gap. The CDR3 region is CASSLNSVNEKLFF. Written as DNA, the CDR3 is TGTGCCAGCAGCTTAAATAGTGTTAATGAAAAACTGTTTTTT.

V and J are TRBV11-2 and TRBJ1-4; D is perhaps TRBD1 (6 bases). The CDR3 is 15 amino acids. Germline V gene sequence: CDR1 SGHAT, CDR2 FQNNGV. V shed 5 bases and J shed 4 bases, with 14 bases lying between them. CDR3 bases: TGTGCCAGCAGCCCACGGGAGGGGGTTAATGAAAAACTGTTTTTT. The encoded protein is CASSPREGVNEKLFF.

This rearrangement joins TRBV5-4 to TRBJ2-7; D ambiguous. Between the trimmed V and J ends, which lost 0 bases and 0 bases, there was a span of 7 bases. CDR1 is SGHNT, CDR2 YYREEE, per germline (reference sequence). The CDR3 extends over 14 amino acids. Here the CDR3 DNA reads TGTGCCAGCAGCTTGGGGCTAGTCTCCTACGAGCAGTACTTC. Translating gives CASSLGLVSYEQYF.

The J gene is TRBJ1-1, the V gene TRBV7-8; D is ambiguous. The CDR3 runs 14 residues. Per germline, CDR1 SGHVS and CDR2 FQNEAQ. Trimming shortened V by 0 bases and J by 6 bases, and 11 bases separated the two germline ends. DNA of the CDR3: TGTGCCAGCAGCTTAGCGCGGGGTACGGCTGAAGCTTTCTTT. Translated: CASSLARGTAEAFF. Drawing the rest from reference TRBV7-8 and TRBJ1-1, the complete variable domain is GAGVSQSPRYKVAKRGQDVALRCDPISGHVSLFWYQQALGQGPEFLTYFQNEAQLDKSGLPSDRFFAERPEGSVSTLKIQRTQQEDSAVYLCASSLARGTAEAFFGQGTRLTVV.

The V call is TRBV10-2, the J call TRBJ1-6; D gene uncertain. With 0 bases removed from V and 8 bases from J, the gap between germline ends came to 11 bases. Germline CDR1 and CDR2: WSHSY and SAAADI. The CDR3 contains 15 residues. CDR3 DNA: TGCGCCAGCAGTGAGTCACCGAACTCTGATTCACCCCTCCACTTT. Its translation: CASSESPNSDSPLHF.

V is TRBV19 and J is TRBJ1-1; TRBD1 matches 7 bases. V lost 7 bases, J lost 1 base, and 6 bases stayed unmatched. Germline CDR1 LNHDA, CDR2 SQIVND (reference sequence). The CDR3 spans 14 residues. The CDR3 nucleotides are TGTGCCAGTACCCTAGACAGGGCGAACACTGAAGCTTTCTTT. Its translation is CASTLDRANTEAFF.

The chain links TRBV7-2 to TRBJ2-1, with D possibly TRBD2 on 6 matching bases. CDR1 is SGHTA, CDR2 FQGNSA, per germline. The CDR3 is 14 amino acids. Trimming pared 3 bases from V and 5 bases from J, leaving 11 bases between. The CDR3 nucleotides read TGTGCCAGCAGCTTTATGTTAGCGGACAATGAGCAGTTCTTC. It yields the protein CASSFMLADNEQFF.

The chain is built from TRBV19 and TRBJ2-1; D perhaps matches TRBD2 (6 bases). Looked up from germline, CDR1 is LNHDA and CDR2 is SQIVND (reference sequence). The CDR3 extends over 13 amino acids. V lost 7 bases and J lost 7, with 14 bases in between. The CDR3 reads CASTISRENEQFF. In DNA, the CDR3 is TGTGCCAGTACCATATCCCGGGAGAATGAGCAGTTCTTC.

The V and J genes are TRBV6-6 and TRBJ2-7; D is ambiguous. The CDR3 loop spans 13 amino acids. CDR1 is MNHNY and CDR2 is SVGAGI in the germline V gene (reference sequence). Trimming left V 2 bases short and J 5 bases short, with 10 bases between. The CDR3 nucleotides are TGTGCCAGCAGTTACAAAGCCTCTCACGAGCAGTACTTC. Amino acids: CASSYKASHEQYF.

This chain uses TRBV3-1 (or the pseudogene TRBV3-2) with TRBJ1-4, with 7 bases identical to TRBD1. This CDR3 has 15 amino acids. CDR1 and CDR2 from the germline V gene are LGHDT and YNNKEL (reference sequence). The trim removed 3 bases at V and 5 bases at J, leaving 6 bases unmatched. The CDR3 spells CASSQRDSWNEKLFF. The CDR3 coding sequence is TGTGCCAGCAGCCAGAGGGACAGCTGGAATGAAAAACTGTTTTTT.

This chain uses TRBV27 with TRBJ1-6; D call uncertain. The CDR3 covers 14 residues. Germline lookup yields CDR1 MNHEY and CDR2 SMNVEV (reference sequence). With 3 bases removed from V and 7 bases from J, the gap between germline ends came to 10 bases. The CDR3 DNA reads TGTGCCAGCAGTTTTGCGGGGAAGAATTCACCCCTCCACTTT. Translated: CASSFAGKNSPLHF.

This clone has just one count. This chain joins TRBV6-2 or TRBV6-3 and TRBJ1-5; the D is unclear. The germline V gene encodes CDR1 MNHEY and CDR2 SVGEGT. V lost 3 bases and J lost 0, with 6 bases in between. There are 14 residues in the CDR3. This CDR3 reads CASSYINSNQPQHF. The DNA of the CDR3 is TGTGCCAGCAGTTATATTAATAGCAATCAGCCCCAGCATTTT.

This chain joins TRBV11-2 and TRBJ1-1; the D gene is possibly TRBD1 (5 bases). Per germline, CDR1 SGHAT and CDR2 FQNNGV. This CDR3 is built from 13 residues. V gave up 4 bases and J gave up 5 bases, with 11 bases separating them. The CDR3 loop reads CASSYLEGTEAFF. CDR3 bases: TGTGCCAGCAGCTACCTGGAGGGGACTGAAGCTTTCTTT.

The chain has TRBV9 and TRBJ2-1, with 10 positions matching TRBD2. Germline CDR1 and CDR2: SGDLS and YYNGEE. With 3 bases clipped from V and 6 bases from J, the junction kept 9 bases outside the gene matches. The CDR3 is made up of 16 amino acids. DNA of the CDR3: TGTGCCAGCAGCGCACCAGGAGCGGGGGGGATCAATGAGCAGTTCTTC. Translating it yields CASSAPGAGGINEQFF.

The chain carries TRBV28 and TRBJ1-2; TRBD1 matches at 7 bases. The CDR3 consists of 15 residues. Trimming removed 5 bases from V and 7 bases from J; junction bases left unmatched: 13. CDR1 MDHEN and CDR2 SYDVKM come from the germline V gene. The CDR3, as DNA: TGTGCCAGCAGTCCCCCGGGCAGGGGGGTGGCTGGCTACACCTTC. Amino acid sequence: CASSPPGRGVAGYTF.

CDR3 amino acids: CASSFRGAQETQYF. The CDR3 region has the DNA TGTGCCAGCAGCTTTCGAGGCGCCCAAGAGACCCAGTACTTC. The V call is TRBV11-3, the J call TRBJ2-5; D not certain. The ends were cut back, 3 bases at V and 1 base at J, with 9 bases in the middle. Germline values: CDR1 SGHNT, CDR2 YENEEA. The CDR3 is 14 residues long.

This clone was observed a few times. The rearrangement links TRBV29-1 to TRBJ1-5, with TRBD1 as a possible D gene (6 bases). Trimming stripped 3 bases from V and 7 bases from J, with 10 bases between. Germline CDR1 reads SQVTM; CDR2 reads ANQGSEA. The CDR3 extends over 12 amino acids. CDR3 loop: CSVEVRGQPQHF. The CDR3 coding sequence is TGCAGCGTTGAGGTGAGGGGGCAGCCCCAGCATTTT. The whole variable domain, remainder taken from reference TRBV29-1 and TRBJ1-5, is SAVISQKPSRDICQRGTSLTIQCQVDSQVTMMFWYRQQPGQSLTLIATANQGSEATYESGFVIDKFPISRPNLTFSTLTVSNMSPEDSSIYLCSVEVRGQPQHFGDGTRLSIL.

This chain connects TRBV6-5 to TRBJ1-2; D perhaps matches TRBD1 (5 bases). V lost 3 bases to trimming and J lost 3 bases, with 11 bases between them. The CDR3 contains 14 residues. Germline lookup yields CDR1 MNHEY and CDR2 SVGAGI. CDR3 in amino acids: CASSYRGEDYGYTF. The CDR3 DNA reads as TGTGCCAGCAGTTATCGAGGGGAGGACTATGGCTACACCTTC.

This clone was seen a single time. The rearrangement links TRBV10-3 to TRBJ1-1, with D possibly being TRBD1 (5 bases). The CDR3 loop spans 15 amino acids. V lost 6 bases to trimming and J lost 1 base, with 15 bases between them. The germline V gene encodes CDR1 ENHRY and CDR2 SYGVKD. The CDR3 here is CAIRGLSYPNTEAFF. CDR3 nucleotides: TGTGCCATCAGGGGACTCAGTTACCCGAACACTGAAGCTTTCTTT.

V gene TRBV12-3 or TRBV12-4 combines with J gene TRBJ2-5; D is unresolved. The CDR3 is 13 residues long. V lost 7 bases and J 1 base, leaving 10 bases between the germline ends. This chain's CDR3 is CASTLDSQETQYF. The CDR3, as DNA: TGTGCCAGCACCCTAGATTCCCAAGAGACCCAGTACTTC.

This clone was seen a single time. CDR3 loop: CAWDRLAASTDTQYF. CDR3 coding DNA: TGTGCCTGGGACAGACTAGCGGCTAGCACAGATACGCAGTATTTT. V gene TRBV30 combines with J gene TRBJ2-3; TRBD2 matches 9 bases. The CDR3 is 15 residues long. Germline assignment: CDR1 GTSNPN and CDR2 SVGIG (reference sequence). J gave up 0 bases and V 5 bases, and 6 bases lay outside the gene matches.